This TCR beta chain originates from a study of cytomegalovirus exposure and HLA in healthy donors. 13 Jbeta primers and 60 Vbeta primers were used for the PCR. This table comes from immunoSEQ multiplex PCR, and its TCRdb copy is limited to in-frame clones, with some not included. The sample consists of approximately 140,000 clones, roughly four fifths of them appearing once. Points from the study as a whole: Cytomegalovirus-associated TCR beta chains were listed, numbering some 150.

The CDR3 consists of 14 residues. Germline V gene lookup returns CDR1 SGHRS and CDR2 YFSETQ. V dropped 5 bases and J dropped 2; count of bases not matched to a gene: 6. Concerning this clone: Its target is unknown.

V and J are TRBV5-1 and TRBJ2-5; 7 nucleotides line up with TRBD1. The source of this sequence is a woman aged 45-65 years in good health and CMV-seronegative. Input material: PBMCs. The CDR3 region is CASSGRGPQETQYF. Here the CDR3 DNA reads TGCGCCAGCAGTGGTAGGGGGCCTCAAGAGACCCAGTACTTC.